The TCR beta chain described here comes from a study of vaccination effects on CD4 cells after COVID-19. Study results and limitations: In vaccinees who were healthy, merely 1 out of 255 vaccine-induced clones cross-reacted with common cold coronaviruses. Clones of infection and vaccine origin contracted markedly late after vaccination.

Germline values: CDR1 SGHNT, CDR2 YYREEE (reference sequence). CDR3 size: 11 residues. Trimming pared 7 bases from V and 1 base from J, leaving 5 bases between. This clone rates as medium-sized. Its target is not known. Sequencing was preceded by expansion of antigen-specific CD4+ T cells with viral peptide pools in the ViraFEST assay. Cultured cells yielded isolated CD4+ T cells after roughly 11 days. Two doses of either BNT162b2 or mRNA-1273 were given to each participant. Researchers reported culturing 2 million to 2.5 million PBMC in each well, adding 8 to 10 IU/ml IL-2 and about 9.6 ug/ml peptides. It was on days 3 and 7 that half the medium was replaced with IL-2 medium. Sequenced by immunoSEQ multiplex PCR; TCRdb stores in-frame clones only, minus some. This table has about 30,000 clones, 70% to 75% appearing once.

The clonotype comes from a human donor who received a COVID-19 vaccine. V usage is TRBV5-4 and J usage is TRBJ1-1; D gene ambiguous. The sequenced sample was CD4+ T cells from PBMCs cultured with HCoV-229E spike peptides, obtained after COVID-19 vaccination. Written as DNA, the CDR3 is TGTGCCAGCTCTTCGAACACTGAAGCTTTCTTT. This codes for CASSSNTEAFF.